This record covers a single TCR beta chain. The trim removed 5 bases at V and 0 bases at J, leaving 7 bases unmatched. CDR1 is MNHEY and CDR2 is SMNVEV in the germline V gene (reference sequence). CDR3 length: 16 amino acids. Study processing details: How many nucleated cells were present was estimated from reference gene primer amplification. Using immunoSEQ multiplex PCR, the repertoire was profiled, and TCRdb retains in-frame clones only, with some absent. V and J calls and clone size come straight from that table; D and trimming were deduced from the DNA. Of about 100,000 clones in the sample, 88% were seen once. The source of the sample is a study of blood T cell repertoires in COVID-19. The overall study: Samples representing acute and convalescent COVID-19 were sourced from the United States, Italy and Spain. Sources were T cells, B-cell-depleted T cells, or PBMCs; the material itself was cDNA or gDNA.

This sequence joins TRBV27 and TRBJ2-1, with 7 bases lining up with TRBD2. Sequenced input: peripheral blood. This clonotype was sampled from a human donor in a cohort sampled during active COVID-19. In DNA, the CDR3 is TGTGCCAGCAGTGGGGCTAGCGGACGCTCCTACAATGAGCAGTTCTTC. Its protein product is CASSGASGRSYNEQFF.